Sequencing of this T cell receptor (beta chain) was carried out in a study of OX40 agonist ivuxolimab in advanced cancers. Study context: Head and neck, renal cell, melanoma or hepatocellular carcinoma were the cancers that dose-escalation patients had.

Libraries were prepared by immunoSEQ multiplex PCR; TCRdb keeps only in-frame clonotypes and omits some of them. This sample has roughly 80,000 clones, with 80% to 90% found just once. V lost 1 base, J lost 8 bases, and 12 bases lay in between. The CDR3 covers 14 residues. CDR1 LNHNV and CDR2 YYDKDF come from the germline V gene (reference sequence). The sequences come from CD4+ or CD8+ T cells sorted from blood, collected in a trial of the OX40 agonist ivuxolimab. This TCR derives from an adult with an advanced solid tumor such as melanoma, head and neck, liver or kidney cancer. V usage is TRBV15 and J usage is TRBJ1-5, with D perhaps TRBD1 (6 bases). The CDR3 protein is CATSRVGGAKPQHF. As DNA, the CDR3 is TGTGCCACCAGCAGAGTTGGGGGGGCAAAGCCCCAGCATTTT.